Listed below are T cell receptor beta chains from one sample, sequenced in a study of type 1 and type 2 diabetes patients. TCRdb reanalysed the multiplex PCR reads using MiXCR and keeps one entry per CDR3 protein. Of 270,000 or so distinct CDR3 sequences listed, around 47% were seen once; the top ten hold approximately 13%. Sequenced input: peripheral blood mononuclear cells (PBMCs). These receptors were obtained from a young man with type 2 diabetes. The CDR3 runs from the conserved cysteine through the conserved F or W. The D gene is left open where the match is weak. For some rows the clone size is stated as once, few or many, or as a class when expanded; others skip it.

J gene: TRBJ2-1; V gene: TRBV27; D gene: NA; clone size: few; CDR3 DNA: TGTGCCAGCAGTTTATTGGGTGATTTTAATGAGCAGTTCTTC; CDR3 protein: CASSLLGDFNEQFF
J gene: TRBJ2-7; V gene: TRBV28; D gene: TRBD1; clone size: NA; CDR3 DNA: TGTGCCAGCAGCCCAACACAGGGGGCGGTCGAGCAGTACTTC; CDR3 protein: CASSPTQGAVEQYF
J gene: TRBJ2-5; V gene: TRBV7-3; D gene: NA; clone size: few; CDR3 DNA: TGTGCCAGCAGCCCTCTCTACGGGCCGCGGGGACAGCACCAAGAGACCCAGTACTTC; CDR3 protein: CASSPLYGPRGQHQETQYF
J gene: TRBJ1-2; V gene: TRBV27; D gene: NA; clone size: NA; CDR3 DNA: TGTGCCAGCAGTTTATCGCTTGAGGGTTGGGACGGCTACACCTTC; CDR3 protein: CASSLSLEGWDGYTF
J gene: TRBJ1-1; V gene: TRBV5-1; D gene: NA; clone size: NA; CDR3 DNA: TGCGCCAGCAGCTACGGGGGGACGGATAGGAACACTGAAGCTTTCTTT; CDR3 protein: CASSYGGTDRNTEAFF
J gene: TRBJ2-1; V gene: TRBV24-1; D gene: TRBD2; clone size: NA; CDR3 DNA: TGTGCCACCAGTGGTCTAGGGACTAGCCCTTACAATGAGCAGTTCTTC; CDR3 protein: CATSGLGTSPYNEQFF
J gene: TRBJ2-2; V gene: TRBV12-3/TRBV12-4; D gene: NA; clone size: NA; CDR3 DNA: TGTGCCAGCAGTTTTCGACATTCTACCGGGGAGCTGTTTTTT; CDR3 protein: CASSFRHSTGELFF
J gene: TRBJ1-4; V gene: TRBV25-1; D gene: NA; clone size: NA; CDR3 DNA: TGTGCCAGCAGTGCAGGGAACCCTTCCGGTAATGAAAAACTGTTTTTT; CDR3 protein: CASSAGNPSGNEKLFF
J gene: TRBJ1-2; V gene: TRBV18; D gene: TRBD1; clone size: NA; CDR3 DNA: TGTGCCAGCTCACCACGGGACAGGGGGACTAGGGGCTATGGCTACACCTTC; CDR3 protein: CASSPRDRGTRGYGYTF
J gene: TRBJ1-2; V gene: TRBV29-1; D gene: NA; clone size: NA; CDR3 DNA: TGCAGCGTTGAAGGACGAGCTTATGGCTACACCTTC; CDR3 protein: CSVEGRAYGYTF
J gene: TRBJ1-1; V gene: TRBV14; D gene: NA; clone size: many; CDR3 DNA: TGTGCCAGCAGCCATTGGTACAAGGCGGGGTCGAACACTGAAGCTTTCTTT; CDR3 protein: CASSHWYKAGSNTEAFF
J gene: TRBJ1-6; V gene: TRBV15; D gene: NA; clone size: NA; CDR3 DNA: TGTGCCACCAGCAGAAAGGCAGATAATTCACCCCTCCACTTT; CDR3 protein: CATSRKADNSPLHF
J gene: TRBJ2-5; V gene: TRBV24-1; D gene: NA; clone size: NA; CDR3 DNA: TGTGCCACCAGTGAACCCGGGACACCGCAAGAGACCCAGTACTTC; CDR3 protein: CATSEPGTPQETQYF
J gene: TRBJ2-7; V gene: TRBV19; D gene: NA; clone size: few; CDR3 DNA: TGTGCCACCAGAGTTGGGGCCTACGAGCAGTACTTC; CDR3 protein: CATRVGAYEQYF
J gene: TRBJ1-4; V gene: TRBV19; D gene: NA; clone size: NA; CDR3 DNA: TGTGCCACCCCTTTTAACGGGGAGTTAACTAATGAAAAACTGTTTTTT; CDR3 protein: CATPFNGELTNEKLFF
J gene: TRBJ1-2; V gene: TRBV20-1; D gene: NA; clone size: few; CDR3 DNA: TGCAGTGCGTCTAACTATGGCTACACCTTC; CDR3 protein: CSASNYGYTF
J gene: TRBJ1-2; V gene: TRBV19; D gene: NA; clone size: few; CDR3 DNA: TGTGCCAGTAGTATTGGCCCCTGGGTTCCCAATGGCTACACCTTC; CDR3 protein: CASSIGPWVPNGYTF
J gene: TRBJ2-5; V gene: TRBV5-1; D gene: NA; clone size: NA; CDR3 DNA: TGCGCCAGCAGCTTGGTCGGGGGCTGGGAGCAGTACTTC; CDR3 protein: CASSLVGGWEQYF
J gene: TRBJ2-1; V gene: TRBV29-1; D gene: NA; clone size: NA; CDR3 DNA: TGCAGCGTTGTACGGGGTTTCAATGAGCAGTTCTTC; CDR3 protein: CSVVRGFNEQFF
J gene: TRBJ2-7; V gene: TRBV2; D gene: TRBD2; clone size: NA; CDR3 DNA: TGTGCCAGCAGGACTAGCGGGGTTCTAGTTGAGCAGTACTTC; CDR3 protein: CASRTSGVLVEQYF
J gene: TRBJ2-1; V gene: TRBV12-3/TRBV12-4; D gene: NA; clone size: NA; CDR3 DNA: TGTGCCAGCAGTTTCCCTAGGGGGGCGTACAATGAGCAGTTCTTC; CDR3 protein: CASSFPRGAYNEQFF
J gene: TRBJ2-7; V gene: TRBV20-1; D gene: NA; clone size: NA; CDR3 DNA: TGCAGTGCTAGCGGGAGTCCCTACGAGCAGTACTTC; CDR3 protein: CSASGSPYEQYF
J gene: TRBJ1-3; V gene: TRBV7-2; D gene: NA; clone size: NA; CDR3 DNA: TGTGCCAGCAGCTTGGAAGGGGCGGATGGAAACACCATATATTTT; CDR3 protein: CASSLEGADGNTIYF
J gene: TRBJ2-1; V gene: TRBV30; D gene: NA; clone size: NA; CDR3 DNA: TGTGCCTGGGGCTACGGCGATGAGCAGTTCTTC; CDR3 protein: CAWGYGDEQFF
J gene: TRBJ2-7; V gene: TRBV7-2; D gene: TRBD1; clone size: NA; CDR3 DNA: TGTGCCAGCAGCTTAGATGTGGGACAGGTTCCCTACGAGCAGTACTTC; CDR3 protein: CASSLDVGQVPYEQYF
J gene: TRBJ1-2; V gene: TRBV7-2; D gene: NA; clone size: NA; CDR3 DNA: TGTGCCAGCAGCTTAGCCGACATAGTCTATGGCTACACCTTC; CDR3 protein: CASSLADIVYGYTF